This T cell receptor (beta chain) was sequenced in a study of cytomegalovirus exposure and HLA in healthy donors. This CDR3 has 15 amino acids. CDR1 is SGHVS and CDR2 is FNYEAQ in the germline V gene. Unmatched junction bases numbered 4, after V lost 3 bases and J lost 3 bases. A remark on this clone: The antigen is not known.

Whole-study results and caveats: With DRB1 most and HLA-C fewest, TCR association rates differed between HLA loci in a later analysis. Follow-up analysis seemed to connect common viral pathogens with several of the most significant clusters identified.

Both 60 Vbeta primers and 13 Jbeta primers went into the PCR. Data came from immunoSEQ multiplex PCR; TCRdb stores just in-frame clones and leaves some out. The table lists around 80,000 clones, almost 80% of them singletons. The clonotype was recovered from a female donor in good health and CMV-seronegative. The source material was PBMCs. The chain combines TRBV7-6 with TRBJ2-2; 7 nucleotides align to TRBD1. The DNA of the CDR3 is TGTGCCAGCAGCTTGGACAGGTTACACACCGGGGAGCTGTTTTTT. It encodes CASSLDRLHTGELFF.